What follows is one TCR beta chain and its context. The target antigen is unknown. Antigen-specific CD4+ T cells expanded by the ViraFEST assay with viral peptide pools were then sequenced. Upon completion of 10 days in culture, CD4+ T cells were isolated. Absence of prior SARS-CoV-2 infection characterized the vaccine recipients, who showed negative nucleocapsid antibodies. For each well, roughly 2 million PBMC were cultured with 8.5 to 10 IU/ml IL-2 and roughly 9.2 ug/ml peptides. TCRdb's table, derived via immunoSEQ multiplex PCR, lists solely in-frame clones and lacks some. The repertoire holds tens of thousands of clones, 79% seen once, with 6% in the top ten. These data originate in a study of vaccination effects on CD4 cells after COVID-19. This CDR3 has 16 amino acids. V was cut by 5 bases and J by 0 bases, with 17 bases left in between. In germline, CDR1 is SGHTA, CDR2 FQGNSA.

This receptor was identified in a human donor who received a COVID-19 vaccine. The sample consisted of CD4+ T cells from PBMCs cultured with HCoV-OC43 spike peptides, taken before COVID-19 vaccination. The subset is: HCoV-OC43 spike overlapping peptide pool stimulation. The chain has TRBV7-2 and TRBJ2-7; a weak D match, TRBD2 (7 bases). The CDR3 protein is CASSPQGGAFSYEQYV. CDR3 DNA: TGTGCCAGCAGCCCACAAGGGGGGGCGTTCTCCTACGAGCAGTACGTC.